This TCR beta chain was documented in a study of spatial heterogeneity in lung cancer. This clonotype rates as medium-sized. MiXCR, applied by TCRdb to the 5' RACE reads, yields one record per CDR3 protein. The sample has some 37,000 distinct CDR3 sequences, approximately 6.8% seen once. The sample's time point: sample taken at primary tumor resection. Whole RNA was taken from tumor, nontumor lung or frozen PBMC; it was then sequenced unsorted. The sequences come from PBMCs, collected at surgery. This receptor was taken from a female donor with early-stage non-small cell lung cancer.

DNA for the CDR3: TGTGCCAGCAGCTCAGGAATGAATCAGCCCCAGCATTTT. Its protein product is CASSSGMNQPQHF. The chain joins TRBV7-8 to TRBJ1-5; D gene unclear. The CDR3 is 13 residues long. V was clipped by 4 bases and J by 4 bases, with 8 bases between them. From germline, CDR1 is SGHVS and CDR2 FQNEAQ.